Below, one TCR beta chain is given with its context. The sample comes from a study of blood T cell repertoires in COVID-19. For the study at large: Collection of acute and convalescent COVID-19 samples took place in the United States, Italy and Spain. PBMCs, B-cell-depleted T cells, or T cells were the source of the cDNA or gDNA that made up the material.

Repertoires were generated with immunoSEQ multiplex PCR, while TCRdb's copy carries only in-frame clones and drops some. Of about 270,000 clones in the sample, 80% to 95% were seen once. Assignments of participants to cohorts depended upon their own reported clinical history. Exposed participants encountered a COVID-19 case during the 2 weeks preceding study entry. Trimming took 5 bases from V and 4 from J; bases not matched to a gene: 19. CDR3 length: 20 residues. CDR1 MDHEN and CDR2 SYDVKM come from the germline V gene. The receptor was isolated from a man in his forties who had been exposed to COVID-19. This chain uses TRBV28 with TRBJ2-7, with TRBD2 matching over 14 bases. Sequenced sample: PBMCs or T cells enriched from blood (not recorded which). The CDR3 spells CASSPSYPVRLAGGKYEQYF. The CDR3 DNA reads TGTGCCAGCAGTCCCTCATATCCCGTCCGACTAGCGGGGGGGAAGTACGAGCAGTACTTC.